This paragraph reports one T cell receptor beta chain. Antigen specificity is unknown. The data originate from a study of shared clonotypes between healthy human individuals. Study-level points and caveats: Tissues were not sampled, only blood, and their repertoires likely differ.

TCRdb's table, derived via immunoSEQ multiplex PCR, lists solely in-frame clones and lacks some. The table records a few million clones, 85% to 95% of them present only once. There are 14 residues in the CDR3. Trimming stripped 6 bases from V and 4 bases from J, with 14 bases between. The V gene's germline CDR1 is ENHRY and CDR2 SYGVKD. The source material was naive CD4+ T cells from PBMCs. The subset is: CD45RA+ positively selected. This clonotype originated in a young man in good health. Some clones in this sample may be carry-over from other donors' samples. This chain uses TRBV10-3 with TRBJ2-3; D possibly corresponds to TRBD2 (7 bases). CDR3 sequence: CAISRGGIADTQYF. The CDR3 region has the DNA TGTGCCATCAGCAGGGGAGGGATAGCAGATACGCAGTATTTT.